What follows are 24 T cell receptor beta chains derived from one specimen sequenced in a study of molecular identifiers for immune sequencing clone quantification. Using its own MiXCR run on the PCR reads, TCRdb lists one record per CDR3 protein. The sample contains about 510,000 distinct CDR3 sequences, about a quarter of which appear only once. Sequenced input: naive CD8+ T cells from blood, with Jurkat cell RNA spiked in. This sample's subset: FACS-sorted CD8+CD4-CCR7+CD45RA+ naive T cells. The receptors here all came from a human donor in good health. Some libraries in this study had Jurkat cell RNA spiked in.

As DNA, the CDR3 is TGTGCCAGCAGCAAAGAGGTGGGACAGGGGCACAGCTCTGGGGCCAACGTCCTGACTTTC. Translation: CASSKEVGQGHSSGANVLTF. The chain employs TRBV21-1 and TRBJ2-6; the D call in the table, TRBD1, was not verified against the DNA. TRBV21-1 is flagged as a pseudogene. This CDR3 is 20 amino acids long.

The chain carries TRBV29-1 and TRBJ1-2; no clear D gene. The CDR3 totals 13 residues. Germline values: CDR1 SQVTM, CDR2 ANQGSEA. V was shortened by 1 base and J by 3 bases, with 9 bases between the two germline ends. The CDR3 DNA is TGCAGCGTTGAAGTGAACGAGGACTATGGCTACACCTTC. Translating it yields CSVEVNEDYGYTF.

On this clonotype: A read error may explain this, as a much larger clone is one base away. The chain combines TRBV3-1 with TRBJ2-7, with 14 bases fitting TRBD2. This CDR3 has 15 amino acids. Germline V gene lookup returns CDR1 LGHDT and CDR2 YNNKEL (reference sequence). V dropped 3 bases and J dropped 4; count of bases not matched to a gene: 2. The CDR3 loop is CASSQRTSGRYEQYF. Written as DNA, the CDR3 is TGTGCCAGCAGCCAGCGGACTAGCGGGAGGTACGAGCAGTACTTC.

This clonotype was seen only once. This may come from a read error, since a much larger clone is one base off. This sequence joins TRBV9 and TRBJ2-5; TRBD1 matches at 7 bases. Germline lookup yields CDR1 SGDLS and CDR2 YYNGEE. The CDR3 consists of 15 residues. The CDR3: CAGSTGTDFRETQYF. The CDR3 DNA sequence: TGTGCCGGCAGCACCGGGACAGATTTTCGAGAGACCCAGTACTTC.

The sample holds many counts of this clonotype. The J gene is TRBJ2-1, the V gene TRBV6-5; possibly TRBD1 or TRBD2 for D (5 bases each). The CDR3 has 18 residues. The V end lost 8 bases, the J end lost 8 bases, and 31 bases lay between the germline ends. The germline V gene has CDR1 MNHEY and CDR2 SVGAGI. This CDR3 is CASYSRVVGDAPVYEQFF. The CDR3 nucleotides read TGTGCCAGCTATAGTCGCGTCGTGGGGGACGCGCCCGTTTATGAGCAGTTCTTC.

This clonotype was found many times. The V call is TRBV7-9, the J call TRBJ2-3, with TRBD1 matching over 10 bases. The germline gives CDR1 SEHNR, CDR2 FQNEAQ (reference sequence). The CDR3 runs to 15 residues. With 5 bases clipped from V and 5 bases from J, the junction kept 7 bases outside the gene matches. CDR3 in DNA: TGTGCCAGCAGCCGGGGACAGGGGAGCTTAGATACGCAGTATTTT. Residues: CASSRGQGSLDTQYF.

The V call is TRBV9, the J call TRBJ2-1, with D perhaps TRBD2 (7 bases). The CDR3 is made up of 14 amino acids. The germline V gene encodes CDR1 SGDLS and CDR2 YYNGEE. Deletions cut 6 bases from V and 9 bases from J, with 19 bases between. For the CDR3, the DNA is TGTGCCAGCACCCTAGGTGGGGGGGGGCCTGAGCAGTTCTTC. Amino acids: CASTLGGGGPEQFF.

This clonotype showed up just a few times. This rearrangement joins TRBV2 to TRBJ2-7; 7 bases agree with TRBD2. The CDR3 is 15 residues long. With 3 bases clipped from V and 3 bases from J, the junction kept 8 bases outside the gene matches. Germline values: CDR1 SNHLY, CDR2 FYNNEI. The CDR3 sequence is CASSEGTTILYEQYF. DNA for the CDR3: TGTGCCAGCAGTGAGGGGACTACGATTCTCTACGAGCAGTACTTC.

The table lists this clonotype with a few counts. The V call is TRBV7-8, the J call TRBJ2-3, with TRBD2 matching 7 bases. The CDR3 sequence is 14 residues long. J lost 0 bases, V lost 6 bases, and 3 bases had no gene match. Germline CDR1 reads SGHVS; CDR2 reads FQNEAQ. CDR3: CASRRGGSTDTQYF. In nucleotides, the CDR3 is TGTGCCAGCAGACGCGGGGGAAGCACAGATACGCAGTATTTT. The variable domain in full, with the rest retrieved from reference TRBV7-8 and TRBJ2-3, is GAGVSQSPRYKVAKRGQDVALRCDPISGHVSLFWYQQALGQGPEFLTYFQNEAQLDKSGLPSDRFFAERPEGSVSTLKIQRTQQEDSAVYLCASRRGGSTDTQYFGPGTRLTVL.

There are many counts of this clonotype. The chain links TRBV3-1 to TRBJ2-7, with TRBD1 matching 9 bases. Looked up from germline, CDR1 is LGHDT and CDR2 is YNNKEL (reference sequence). After removal of 4 bases from V and 4 bases from J, the junction contained 2 bases not matched to a gene. This CDR3 comprises 13 residues. CDR3 nucleotide sequence: TGTGCCAGCAGCCGGGACAGGGAGTACGAGCAGTACTTC. Translated: CASSRDREYEQYF.

This clonotype appeared a few times. CDR3 nucleotides: TGTGCCAGCATGGTGAACACTGAAGCTTTCTTT. Encoded protein: CASMVNTEAFF. J is TRBJ1-1 and V is TRBV27; D is uncertain. There are 11 residues in the CDR3. CDR1 is MNHEY, CDR2 SMNVEV, per germline (reference sequence). V lost 7 bases and J 0 bases, leaving 3 bases between the germline ends.

The V and J genes are TRBV4-3 and TRBJ2-2; TRBD1 is a possible D gene (6 bases). The CDR3 runs 16 residues. The ends were cut back, 0 bases at V and 4 bases at J, with 12 bases in the middle. CDR1 and CDR2 from the germline V gene are LGHNA and YSLEER. CDR3 nucleotide sequence: TGCGCCAGCAGCCAAGACAGGTTACAGGGCACCGGGGAGCTGTTTTTT. It yields the protein CASSQDRLQGTGELFF.

The rearrangement links TRBV4-2 to TRBJ2-1, with D hard to call. The germline V gene has CDR1 LGHNA and CDR2 YNFKEQ. Trimming cost V 0 bases and J 0 bases, with 18 bases left between them. CDR3 length equals 19 residues. CDR3 in DNA: TGTGCCAGCAGCCAAGAGATCCCGCCGGCCGTGAGCTCCTACAATGAGCAGTTCTTC. This codes for CASSQEIPPAVSSYNEQFF.

Concerning this clonotype: The junction and the germline gene differ at one end; a read error may be behind it. The gene calls are TRBV25-1 and TRBJ2-6; unclear D gene. The V gene's germline CDR1 is MGHDK and CDR2 SYGVNS. This CDR3 contains 15 residues. CDR3 nucleotides: TGTGCCAGCAGTGAAGTGTACTCTGGGACCAACGTCCTGACTTTC. It is translated as CASSEVYSGTNVLTF.

In this sample, this clonotype turned up once. This chain uses TRBV19 with TRBJ2-7; the match to TRBD1 covers 11 bases. This CDR3 has 14 amino acids. Germline CDR1 is LNHDA and CDR2 is SQIVND (reference sequence). V gave up 6 bases and J gave up 6 bases; unmatched junction bases: 7. CDR3 nucleotides: TGTGCCAGTAGCCTGGGACAGGGGGGTTCCGAGCAGTACTTC. This sequence encodes CASSLGQGGSEQYF.

This clonotype was counted between two and nine times. V is TRBV28 and J is TRBJ2-7, with a possible D match to TRBD2 (5 bases). The V end was cut by 5 bases, the J end by 3 bases, with 20 bases between. The CDR3 covers 16 residues. The germline CDR1 and CDR2 sequences are MDHEN and SYDVKM. The CDR3 DNA reads as TGTGCCAGCAGTACTAGAAATGTACCCCCGAACTACGAGCAGTACTTC. Its translation: CASSTRNVPPNYEQYF.

This clonotype was seen at least ten times. The gene calls are TRBV10-1 and TRBJ2-3; D may be TRBD2 (6 bases). Trimming shortened V by 0 bases and J by 11 bases, and 12 bases separated the two germline ends. Germline V lookup: CDR1 WNHNN, CDR2 SYGVQD (reference sequence). This CDR3 region has 13 residues. In DNA, the CDR3 is TGCGCCAGCAGTGAGTCGGGACTCCCGGGGCAGTATTTT. Residues: CASSESGLPGQYF.

This sequence joins TRBV21-1 and TRBJ1-2; TRBD1 reflects the table's D call only, with no check against the DNA. TRBV21-1 is assigned pseudogene status. The CDR3 spans 14 residues. CDR3 sequence: CAISSGRGYYGYTF. The CDR3 region has the DNA TGTGCCATTTCGTCGGGACGGGGGTACTATGGCTACACCTTC.

This clonotype was found a few times. This sequence joins TRBV4-3 and TRBJ1-2; D is undetermined. CDR3 size: 15 residues. V was pared by 0 bases and J by 3 bases, with 11 bases between. The germline V gene encodes CDR1 LGHNA and CDR2 YSLEER. CDR3 in DNA: TGCGCCAGCAGCCAAGATAAAGACACTTACTATGGCTACACCTTC. Encoded protein: CASSQDKDTYYGYTF.

This clonotype has at least ten counts. This sequence joins TRBV4-1 and TRBJ1-1, with D perhaps matching TRBD1 (5 bases). The V gene lost 4 bases and the J gene lost 0 bases, with 15 bases spanning the gap. The CDR3 length is 16 residues. The germline V gene has CDR1 MGHRA and CDR2 YSYEKL. CDR3 sequence reads: CASSPGQGVMNTEAFF. CDR3 DNA: TGCGCCAGCAGCCCCGGTCAAGGGGTAATGAACACTGAAGCTTTCTTT.

About this clonotype: This clone may be a read error of a much larger clone one base away. Given the absence of the conserved phenylalanine or tryptophan at the CDR3 end, a read error is likely. The chain is built from TRBV2 and TRBJ1-1, with D uncertain. The CDR3 extends over 13 amino acids. V gave up 4 bases and J gave up 0 bases, with 6 bases separating them. CDR1 and CDR2 from the germline V gene are SNHLY and FYNNEI. DNA of the CDR3: TGTGCCAGCAGTGCCTTTTTGAACACTGAAGCTTTCCTT. This encodes CASSAFLNTEAFL.

V usage is TRBV20-1 and J usage is TRBJ2-3; 10 nucleotides align to TRBD2. With 6 bases clipped from V and 7 bases from J, the junction kept 10 bases outside the gene matches. CDR3 length equals 14 residues. Germline CDR1 and CDR2: DFQATT and SNEGSKA (reference sequence). The CDR3 coding sequence is TGCAGTGCCTGGAGCGGGAGGGGATTTTATACGCAGTATTTT. Translated: CSAWSGRGFYTQYF.

The rearrangement uses TRBV6-6 and TRBJ2-7, with 10 bases matching TRBD1. Germline values: CDR1 MNHNY, CDR2 SVGAGI (reference sequence). V lost 4 bases to trimming and J lost 5 bases; unmatched junction nucleotides: 8. This CDR3 contains 15 residues. CDR3 loop: CASSLPRQGAHEQYF. Written as DNA, the CDR3 is TGTGCCAGCAGTTTACCGCGACAGGGGGCCCACGAGCAGTACTTC.

V usage is TRBV19 and J usage is TRBJ2-1, with D tentatively TRBD2 (5 bases). Deletions cut 4 bases from V and 6 bases from J, with 10 bases between. Germline assignment: CDR1 LNHDA and CDR2 SQIVND (reference sequence). This CDR3 has 13 amino acids. The CDR3 sequence: CASSKTIPNEQFF. The CDR3 DNA sequence: TGTGCCAGTAGTAAGACTATCCCCAATGAGCAGTTCTTC.